This T cell receptor (beta chain) was captured by sequencing in a study of T cell responses to AZD1222 COVID-19 vaccine. Regarding the study as a whole: Spike-specific TCR breadth and depth were elevated following two AZD1222 doses. Donor demographics were predominantly white British with a female majority; clonal diversity may be underestimated.

This CDR3 is 17 amino acids long. Germline CDR1 is SGHAT and CDR2 is FQNNGV. Germline trimming cut 2 bases from V and 3 bases from J; bases unmatched to any gene: 9. Sequencing used immunoSEQ multiplex PCR; TCRdb keeps in-frame clones, though not all of them. Here the sample spans roughly 100,000 clones, around 89% being singletons. Regarding this clone: Its antigen is as yet unknown.

The chain recombines TRBV11-2 with TRBJ2-1; 8 positions match TRBD2. This TCR derives from an adult in good health. The sample was peripheral blood, taken on day 0 of AZD1222 vaccination. CDR3 sequence (DNA): TGTGCCAGCAGCTTAACGGGGGGGCCAAATCTCTACAATGAGCAGTTCTTC. Protein sequence: CASSLTGGPNLYNEQFF.